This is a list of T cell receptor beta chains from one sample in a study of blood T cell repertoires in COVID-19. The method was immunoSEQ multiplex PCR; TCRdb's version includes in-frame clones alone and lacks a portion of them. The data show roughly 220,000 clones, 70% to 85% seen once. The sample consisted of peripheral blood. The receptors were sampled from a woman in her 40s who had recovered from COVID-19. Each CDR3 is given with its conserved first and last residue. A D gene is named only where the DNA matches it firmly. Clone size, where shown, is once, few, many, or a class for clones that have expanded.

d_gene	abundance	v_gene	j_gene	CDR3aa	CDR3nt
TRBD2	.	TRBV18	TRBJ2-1	CASSLSGERNEQFF	TGTGCCAGCTCACTTAGCGGGGAACGAAATGAGCAGTTCTTC
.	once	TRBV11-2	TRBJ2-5	CASSLAWQIQETQYF	TGTGCCAGCAGCTTAGCGTGGCAGATACAAGAGACCCAGTACTTC
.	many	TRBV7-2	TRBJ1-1	CASSATGNTEAFF	TGTGCCAGCAGTGCGACAGGGAACACTGAAGCTTTCTTT
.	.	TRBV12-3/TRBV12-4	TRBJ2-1	CASSLGLETEQFF	TGTGCCAGCAGTTTAGGCCTAGAAACTGAGCAGTTCTTC
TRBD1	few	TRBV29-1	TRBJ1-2	CSVEKGQGSDPYGYTF	TGCAGCGTTGAAAAAGGACAGGGATCTGATCCCTATGGCTACACCTTC
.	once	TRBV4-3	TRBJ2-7	CASSQVFADSYEQYF	TGCGCCAGCAGCCAAGTCTTTGCGGACTCCTACGAGCAGTACTTC
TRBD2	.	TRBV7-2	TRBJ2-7	CASSLEGVSGAYEQYF	TGTGCCAGCAGCTTAGAAGGTGTTAGCGGGGCCTACGAGCAGTACTTC
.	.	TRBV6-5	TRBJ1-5	CASSYSDSSNQPQHF	TGTGCCAGCAGTTACTCAGACAGTAGCAATCAGCCCCAGCATTTT
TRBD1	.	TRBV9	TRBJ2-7	CASSVGTGEAYEQYF	TGTGCCAGCAGCGTAGGGACAGGGGAAGCCTACGAGCAGTACTTC
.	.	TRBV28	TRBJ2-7	CASSLFGGSSSYEQYF	TGTGCCAGCAGTTTATTTGGGGGGTCAAGCTCCTACGAGCAGTACTTC
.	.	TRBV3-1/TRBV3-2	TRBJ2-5	CASSQEYPGVDETQYF	TGTGCCAGCAGCCAAGAATACCCCGGGGTTGACGAGACCCAGTACTTC
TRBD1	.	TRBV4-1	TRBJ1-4	CASSQGTGREKLFF	TGCGCCAGCAGCCAAGGGACAGGGAGGGAAAAACTGTTTTTT
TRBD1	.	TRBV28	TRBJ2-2	CASSPGQGATGELFF	TGTGCCAGCAGTCCGGGACAGGGGGCAACCGGGGAGCTGTTTTTT
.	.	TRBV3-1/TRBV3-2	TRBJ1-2	CASSSGSLGYTF	TGTGCCAGCAGTTCAGGGTCTCTCGGCTACACCTTC
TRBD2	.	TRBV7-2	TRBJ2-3	CASSLGLAGSDTQYF	TGTGCCAGCAGCTTAGGCTTAGCGGGGAGCGATACGCAGTATTTT
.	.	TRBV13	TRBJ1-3	CASSLGRAVGNTIYF	TGTGCCAGCAGCTTAGGCAGGGCAGTCGGAAACACCATATATTTT
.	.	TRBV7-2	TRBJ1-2	CASSLTGMDYGYTF	TGTGCCAGCAGCTTAACAGGGATGGACTATGGCTACACCTTC
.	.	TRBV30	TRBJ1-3	CAWSATVLSSGNTIYF	TGTGCCTGGAGTGCGACAGTTCTGAGCTCTGGAAACACCATATATTTT
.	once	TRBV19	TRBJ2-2	CASSESIGELFF	TGTGCCAGTAGTGAATCTATCGGGGAGCTGTTTTTT
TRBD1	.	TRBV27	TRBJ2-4	CASSWDREIAKNIQYF	TGTGCCAGCAGTTGGGACAGAGAGATAGCCAAAAACATTCAGTACTTC
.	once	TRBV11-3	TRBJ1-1	CASSQGRANTEAFF	TGTGCCAGCAGCCAGGGGCGGGCAAACACTGAAGCTTTCTTT
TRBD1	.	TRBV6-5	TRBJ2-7	CASSRTGTGDYEQYF	TGTGCCAGCAGTCGGACCGGGACAGGGGACTACGAGCAGTACTTC
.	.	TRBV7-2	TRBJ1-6	CASSLDADNSPLHF	TGTGCCAGCAGCTTAGATGCGGATAATTCACCCCTCCACTTT
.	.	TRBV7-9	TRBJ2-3	CASTHAGATDTQYF	TGTGCCAGCACCCATGCGGGGGCGACAGATACGCAGTATTTT
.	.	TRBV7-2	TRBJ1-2	CASSPPPGSGYGYTF	TGTGCCAGCAGCCCCCCTCCAGGGTCGGGCTATGGCTACACCTTC
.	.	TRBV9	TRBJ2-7	CASSVLPAGEQYF	TGTGCCAGCAGCGTACTCCCCGCGGGGGAGCAGTACTTC
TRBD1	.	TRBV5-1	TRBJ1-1	CASSTRGLTEAFF	TGCGCCAGCAGTACGAGGGGGCTGACTGAAGCTTTCTTT
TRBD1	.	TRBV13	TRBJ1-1	CASSLRGQGDTEAFF	TGTGCCAGCAGCTTACGAGGACAGGGTGACACTGAAGCTTTCTTT
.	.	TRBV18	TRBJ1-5	CASSPPGAGLSQPQHF	TGTGCCAGCTCACCACCCGGGGCGGGATTGAGTCAGCCCCAGCATTTT